The clone carrying this T cell receptor beta chain was seen only once. Germline CDR1 KGHSH, CDR2 LQKENI. This CDR3 is 13 amino acids long. With 3 bases removed from V and 7 bases from J, the gap between germline ends came to 9 bases. This sample stems from a study of technical replicates of blood from a handful of donors. Profiled with immunoSEQ multiplex PCR; TCRdb holds only in-frame clones, not every one. Of about 100,000 clones listed, 95% are singletons. The V and J genes are TRBV18 and TRBJ1-4, with D uncertain. The source material was T cells isolated from PBMCs. The origin of this receptor is a human donor in good health. CDR3 protein: CASSPATREKLFF. CDR3 DNA sequence: TGTGCCAGCTCACCGGCGACACGTGAAAAACTGTTTTTT.